This record concerns one T cell receptor beta chain sequence. As yet, its antigen is unknown. The protocol was immunoSEQ multiplex PCR, while the TCRdb copy is restricted to in-frame clones and leaves out a portion. The data show some 40,000 clones, with more than 90% seen just once and 7.1% held by the top ten. This specimen comes from a study of T cells in localized non-small cell lung cancer. CDR3 length equals 14 residues. Germline values: CDR1 LNHDA, CDR2 SQIVND (reference sequence). Trimming removed 3 bases at V and 2 bases at J, with 8 bases between. Study-wide findings and caveats: Uninvolved adjacent lung showed peak T cell clonality, exceeding tumor. Appearing in adjacent lung were a median roughly 60 of the top 100 tumor clones.

The source material was peripheral blood, sampled before any cancer treatment. V and J are TRBV19 and TRBJ1-3, with unresolved D. The clonotype originates from a female donor aged 60 or older with stage I lung adenocarcinoma. The CDR3 DNA sequence: TGTGCCAGTAGTATTCTCGGGGCTGGAAACACCATATATTTT. This gives the protein CASSILGAGNTIYF.